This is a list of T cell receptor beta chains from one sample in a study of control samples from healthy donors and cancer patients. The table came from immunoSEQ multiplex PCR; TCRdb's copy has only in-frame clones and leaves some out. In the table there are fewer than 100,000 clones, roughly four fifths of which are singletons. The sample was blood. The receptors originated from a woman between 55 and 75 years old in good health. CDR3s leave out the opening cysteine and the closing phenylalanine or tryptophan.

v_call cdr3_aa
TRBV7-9 ASSPNGPTDTQY
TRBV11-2 ASSPPGPYTDTQY
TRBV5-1 ASSFRTGAYTGELF
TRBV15 ATSKALGGTIY
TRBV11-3 ASSLGIGETQY
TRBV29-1 SVGTAGYEQY
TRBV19 ASSETGSYGYT
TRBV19 ASSQVMSTEAF
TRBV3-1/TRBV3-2 ASSQRTSGYYNEQF
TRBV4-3 ASSQDPPRTSGFYNEQF
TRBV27 ASRLGLDTQY
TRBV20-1 SAKERETQY
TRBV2 ASSRSGTDTQY
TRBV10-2 ASRGRDRAYEQY
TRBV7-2 ASSLATPNYGYT
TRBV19 ASMAFDRGSNQPQH
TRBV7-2 ASSFTSGRQYEQY
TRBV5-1 ASREGQGDYGYT
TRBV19 ATQRKGFYEQY
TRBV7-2 ASSLELAGTGELF
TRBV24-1 ATSDYTGELF
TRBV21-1 ASSKWAATGVNTEAF
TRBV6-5 ASSYLGQGYEQY
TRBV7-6 ASSLGQGGANEKLF
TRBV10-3 AISGESMNTEAF
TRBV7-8 ASSPAGGHISSEQF
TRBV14 ASSRSDPGLAFSSYNEQF
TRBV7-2 ASSLGTGVLYGYT
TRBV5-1 ASSLSIAGSSYEQY
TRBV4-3 ASSQERGENEQF
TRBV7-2 ASSLWRAENQPQH
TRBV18 ASSPSTGVREKLF
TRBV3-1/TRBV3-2 ASSPAGVEQY
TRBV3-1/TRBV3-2 ASSQVVGNGYT
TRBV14 ASSQATGGPLH
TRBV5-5 ASSRGGGEKLF
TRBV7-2 ASTQQGGANTEAF
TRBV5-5 ASSLQGLRDEQY
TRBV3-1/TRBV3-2 ASSQIPGLAGFTGELF
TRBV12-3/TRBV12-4 ASSLNTNTEAF
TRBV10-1 ATKGGLADTQY
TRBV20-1 SASVGRASIESPLH
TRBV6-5 ASSYQRGTDTQY
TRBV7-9 ASSFTTGNSPLH
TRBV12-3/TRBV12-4 ASSLESWTGYT
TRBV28 ASGEVSGNTIY
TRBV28 ASTPTGSATNEKLF
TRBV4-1 ASSQDQPAVYGYT
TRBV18 ASSPGPGADYGYT
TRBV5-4 ASSLAGRETQY
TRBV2 ASSEALTSGGRYEQY
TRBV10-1 ASSVGGGGKAEQY
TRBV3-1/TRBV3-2 ASSQTGTGGGYT
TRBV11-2 ASSFTSGRSTDTQY
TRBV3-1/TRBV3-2 ASSQGGNQKAF
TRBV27 ASSGRGYYGYT
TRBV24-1 ATSDFGTGGSTDTQY
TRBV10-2 ASRGIPNTGELF
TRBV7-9 ASRPGTDSGNTIY